Listed below are T cell receptor beta chains from one sample, sequenced in a study of PD-1 blockade in classical Hodgkin lymphoma. The data were produced by immunoSEQ multiplex PCR, yet TCRdb's version contains in-frame clones alone and is incomplete. The top ten hold 6.6% of the sample, which has 100,000 or so clones, roughly 91% seen once. The sequencing used peripheral blood mononuclear cells (PBMCs), collected before the second cycle of nivolumab. Source of these receptors: a human donor with classical Hodgkin lymphoma. Both conserved end residues are part of each CDR3. D genes are given only for firm matches. Not all rows give a size; the values are once, few, many and, for expanded clones, a class.

J gene	V gene	D gene	clone size	CDR3 protein	CDR3 DNA
TRBJ1-2	TRBV19	.	.	CASSIFTRADYGYTF	TGTGCCAGTAGTATATTTACACGGGCTGACTATGGCTACACCTTC
TRBJ1-1	TRBV9	.	.	CASSVLGVRGNTEAFF	TGTGCCAGCAGCGTACTCGGGGTCAGGGGAAACACTGAAGCTTTCTTT
TRBJ2-1	TRBV10-3	.	.	CAISYSRPPNNEQFF	TGTGCCATCAGTTATTCGAGGCCGCCCAACAATGAGCAGTTCTTC
TRBJ2-2	TRBV27	TRBD2	.	CASSPGLAGTGELFF	TGTGCCAGCAGTCCCGGACTAGCGGGGACCGGGGAGCTGTTTTTT
TRBJ2-7	TRBV10-3	.	.	CAISPGTEASYEQYF	TGTGCCATCAGCCCCGGGACGGAGGCCTCCTACGAGCAGTACTTC
TRBJ1-1	TRBV30	.	.	CAWTRRTENTEAFF	TGTGCCTGGACCAGAAGGACAGAGAACACTGAAGCTTTCTTT
TRBJ2-7	TRBV9	.	once	CASSVFTGHYEQYF	TGTGCCAGCAGCGTATTTACAGGGCACTACGAGCAGTACTTC
TRBJ1-6	TRBV18	.	.	CASSPATPPPAWAPLHF	TGTGCCAGCTCACCAGCTACACCCCCCCCCGCATGGGCGCCCCTCCACTTT
TRBJ2-5	TRBV5-1	TRBD2	.	CASSLLAGGKETQYF	TGCGCCAGCAGCTTACTAGCGGGGGGTAAAGAGACCCAGTACTTC
TRBJ2-7	TRBV29-1	.	.	CSVGQPSYEQYF	TGCAGCGTTGGACAGCCCTCCTACGAGCAGTACTTC
TRBJ1-2	TRBV5-1	.	.	CASSLLSGDHYGYTF	TGCGCCAGCAGCTTGCTTTCAGGGGACCACTATGGCTACACCTTC
TRBJ1-1	TRBV18	.	.	CASSPTGSNTEAFF	TGTGCCAGCTCACCCACTGGATCGAACACTGAAGCTTTCTTT
TRBJ2-2	TRBV6-1	.	.	CASSHGAGELFF	TGTGCCAGCAGTCACGGGGCCGGGGAGCTGTTTTTT
TRBJ2-3	TRBV2	TRBD1	.	CASSGTGGLEINTQYF	TGTGCCAGCAGTGGGACAGGGGGCCTGGAAATCAATACGCAGTATTTT
TRBJ2-1	TRBV2	.	.	CASSETLSYNEQFF	TGTGCCAGCAGTGAGACCTTATCCTACAATGAGCAGTTCTTC
TRBJ2-2	TRBV19	TRBD2	.	CASSIVARGGNTGELFF	TGTGCCAGTAGTATAGTGGCTCGCGGGGGAAACACCGGGGAGCTGTTTTTT